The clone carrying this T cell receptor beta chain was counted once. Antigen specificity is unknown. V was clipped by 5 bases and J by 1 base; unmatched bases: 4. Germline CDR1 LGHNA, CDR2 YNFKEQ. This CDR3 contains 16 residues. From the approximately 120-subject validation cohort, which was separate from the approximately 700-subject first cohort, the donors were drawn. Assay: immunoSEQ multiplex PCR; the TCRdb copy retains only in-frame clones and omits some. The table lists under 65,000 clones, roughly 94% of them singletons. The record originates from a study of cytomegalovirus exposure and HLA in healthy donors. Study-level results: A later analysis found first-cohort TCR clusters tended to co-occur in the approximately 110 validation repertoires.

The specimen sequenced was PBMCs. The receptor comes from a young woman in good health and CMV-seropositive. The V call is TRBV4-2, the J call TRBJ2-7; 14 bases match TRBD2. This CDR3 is CASSYRTSGRSYEQYF. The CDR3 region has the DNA TGTGCCAGCAGCTACAGGACTAGCGGGAGGTCCTACGAGCAGTACTTC.